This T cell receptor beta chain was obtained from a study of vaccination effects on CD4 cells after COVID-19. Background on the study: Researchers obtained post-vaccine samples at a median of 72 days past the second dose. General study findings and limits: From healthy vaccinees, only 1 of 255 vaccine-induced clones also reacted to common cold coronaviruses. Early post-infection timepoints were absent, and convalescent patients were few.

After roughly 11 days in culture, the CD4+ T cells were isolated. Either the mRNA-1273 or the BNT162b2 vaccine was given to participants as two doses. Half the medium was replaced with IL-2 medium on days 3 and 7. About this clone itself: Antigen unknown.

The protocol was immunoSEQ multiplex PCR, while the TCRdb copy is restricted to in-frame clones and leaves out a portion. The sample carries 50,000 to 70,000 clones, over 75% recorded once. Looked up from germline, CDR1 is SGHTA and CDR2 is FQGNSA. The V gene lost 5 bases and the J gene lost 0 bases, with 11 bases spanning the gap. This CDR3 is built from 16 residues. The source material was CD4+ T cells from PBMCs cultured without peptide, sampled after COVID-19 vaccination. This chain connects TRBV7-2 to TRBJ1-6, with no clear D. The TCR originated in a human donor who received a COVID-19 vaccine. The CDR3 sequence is CASSRSISSYNSPLHF. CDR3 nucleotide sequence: TGTGCCAGCAGCAGAAGTATAAGCTCCTATAATTCACCCCTCCACTTT.